The 12 T cell receptor beta chains presented below share a single source sample, sequenced in a study of response to subunit inactivated influenza vaccine. Each CDR3 protein is one row after TCRdb ran MiXCR on the RT-PCR reads. The sample shows about 480,000 distinct CDR3 sequences, around 13% of them seen only once. The starting material was PBMCs from blood, obtained roughly 47 days after vaccination. The source of these receptors is a man aged 50 or older who received an inactivated influenza vaccine.

This clonotype was detected ten times or more. V usage is TRBV29-1 and J usage is TRBJ2-2; D remains unclear. V lost 2 bases to trimming and J lost 8 bases, with 6 bases between them. In germline, CDR1 is SQVTM, CDR2 ANQGSEA. This CDR3 contains 11 residues. CDR3 sequence reads: CSVEKAGELFF. DNA of the CDR3: TGCAGCGTTGAAAAGGCAGGGGAGCTGTTTTTT.

The V and J genes are TRBV7-9 and TRBJ2-1, with TRBD2 matching 10 bases. Germline CDR1 and CDR2: SEHNR and FQNEAQ (reference sequence). Germline trimming cut 5 bases from V and 3 bases from J; bases unmatched to any gene: 4. This CDR3 has 15 amino acids. The chain's CDR3 is CASSQRGGNYNEQFF. CDR3 nucleotide sequence: TGTGCCAGCAGCCAGCGGGGGGGGAACTACAATGAGCAGTTCTTC.

The genes are TRBV4-1 and TRBJ1-1; D not resolved. CDR3 length equals 13 residues. V was trimmed by 5 bases and J by 2 bases, leaving 9 bases between them. Germline-derived CDR1 and CDR2 are MGHRA and YSYEKL. The CDR3 sequence: CASSGANNTEAFF. CDR3 bases: TGCGCCAGCAGCGGAGCGAACAACACTGAAGCTTTCTTT.

This chain connects TRBV20-1 to TRBJ2-7; D possibly corresponds to TRBD2 (6 bases). Trimming removed 3 bases from V and 0 bases from J, with 9 bases in between. The germline CDR1 and CDR2 sequences are DFQATT and SNEGSKA (reference sequence). CDR3 size: 13 residues. CDR3 in amino acids: CSASGGFSYEQYF. The CDR3 nucleotides read TGCAGTGCTAGTGGGGGGTTCTCCTACGAGCAGTACTTC.

This clonotype appeared a few times. The V and J genes are TRBV20-1 and TRBJ2-7; D may be TRBD1 or TRBD2 (6 bases each). Trimming took off 3 bases at V and 7 bases at J, with 16 bases between the two ends. Per germline, CDR1 DFQATT and CDR2 SNEGSKA (reference sequence). The length of the CDR3 is 13 residues. The CDR3 DNA follows: TGCAGTGCTAGGCGGGACCCGAGGGGGGAGCAGTACTTC. Translation: CSARRDPRGEQYF.

V usage is TRBV6-5 and J usage is TRBJ1-6; 10 bases are a match to TRBD1. Germline CDR1 MNHEY, CDR2 SVGAGI. The junction had 4 bases not matched to a gene; V was cut back by 8 bases and J by 6 bases. This CDR3 region has 14 residues. For the CDR3, the DNA is TGTGCCAGCTGTTGGGACAGGGGTAATTCACCCCTCCACTTT. Amino acids: CASCWDRGNSPLHF.

The table lists this clonotype with a few counts. The V and J genes are TRBV24-1 and TRBJ2-3, with TRBD1 matching over 11 bases. Germline values: CDR1 KGHDR, CDR2 SFDVKD. CDR3 length equals 16 residues. The junction had 4 bases not matched to a gene; V was cut back by 2 bases and J by 4 bases. The CDR3 here is CATSDSGTGGSDTQYF. The CDR3, as DNA: TGTGCCACCAGTGATTCCGGGACAGGGGGGTCAGATACGCAGTATTTT.

The rearrangement joins TRBV6-1 to TRBJ2-2, with 8 bases identical to TRBD1. CDR1 and CDR2 from the germline V gene are MNHNS and SASEGT. The CDR3 loop spans 17 amino acids. Losses at the gene ends were 6 bases for V and 5 bases for J; bases not matched to a gene: 14. The CDR3 region is CASSRGQGRTLTGELFF. CDR3 DNA sequence: TGTGCCAGCAGCCGAGGACAGGGCCGAACTCTGACCGGGGAGCTGTTTTTT.

This chain uses TRBV7-2 with TRBJ2-7; D gene uncertain. There are 16 residues in the CDR3. Germline values: CDR1 SGHTA, CDR2 FQGNSA. V was clipped by 2 bases and J by 1 base, with 15 bases between them. The CDR3 nucleotides are TGTGCCAGCAGCTTATATGCGCGAGTGGAGTCCTACGAGCAGTACTTC. Encoded protein: CASSLYARVESYEQYF.

This clonotype was recorded many times. This chain connects TRBV12-3 or TRBV12-4 to TRBJ2-7, with D possibly being TRBD2 (5 bases). CDR3 size: 12 residues. Trimming left V 6 bases short and J 1 base short, with 7 bases between. CDR3 bases: TGTGCCAGCAGACCGGGGTCCTACGAGCAGTACTTC. It translates to CASRPGSYEQYF.

The chain has TRBV20-1 and TRBJ2-3; TRBD2 matches 9 bases. The V and J ends lost 5 bases and 4 bases, in that order; junction bases with no gene match: 7. This CDR3 has 14 residues. Germline V gene sequence: CDR1 DFQATT, CDR2 SNEGSKA (reference sequence). The chain's CDR3 is CSAGRAGGPDTQYF. Written as DNA, the CDR3 is TGCAGTGCTGGTCGGGCGGGAGGGCCAGATACGCAGTATTTT.

This clonotype appeared many times. The chain couples TRBV5-1 to TRBJ2-7, with 10 bases aligning to TRBD1. The CDR3 is 15 amino acids. Germline lookup yields CDR1 SGHRS and CDR2 YFSETQ. V lost 0 bases and J lost 8; bases outside the gene matches: 8. The CDR3 region has the DNA TGCGCCAGCAGCTTGGCCGCAGGACAGGGGGAGAAGCAGTACTTC. Translated: CASSLAAGQGEKQYF. The full variable domain, rest sourced from reference TRBV5-1 and TRBJ2-7, is KAGVTQTPRYLIKTRGQQVTLSCSPISGHRSVSWYQQTPGQGLQFLFEYFSETQRNKGNFPGRFSGRQFSNSRSEMNVSTLELGDSALYLCASSLAAGQGEKQYFGPGTRLTVT.